The 20 T cell receptor beta chains reported below all come from one sample, sequenced in a study of OX40 agonist ivuxolimab in advanced cancers. TCRdb keeps only in-frame clones here, not all; method: immunoSEQ multiplex PCR. The sample lists some 97,000 clones; 75% to 95% were seen once. This sample comprised CD4+ or CD8+ T cells sorted from blood, obtained in a trial of the OX40 agonist ivuxolimab. The receptors originated from an adult with an advanced solid tumor such as melanoma, head and neck, liver or kidney cancer.

The genes are TRBV11-3 and TRBJ1-1; possible D gene TRBD1, 5 bases. Germline CDR1 SGHNT, CDR2 YENEEA. The CDR3 has 16 amino acids. Deletions cut 5 bases from V and 0 bases from J, with 16 bases between. Written as DNA, the CDR3 is TGTGCCAGCAGCCCGGGGCAATTGCTCTTGAACACTGAAGCTTTCTTT. This encodes CASSPGQLLLNTEAFF.

CDR3 sequence (DNA): TGTGCCAGCAGTTACCACAGGGAAGAGACCCAGTACTTC. Residues: CASSYHREETQYF. The chain employs TRBV6-6 and TRBJ2-5; D may be TRBD1 (6 bases). CDR1 and CDR2 (germline): MNHNY, SVGAGI (reference sequence). CDR3 length: 13 amino acids. V gave up 2 bases and J gave up 3 bases, with 7 bases separating them.

This chain links TRBV5-4 with TRBJ2-5; D gene unclear. This CDR3 spans 13 amino acids. The V end lost 5 bases, the J end lost 1 base, and 9 bases lay between the germline ends. Germline CDR1 and CDR2: SGHNT and YYREEE (reference sequence). The CDR3 loop reads CASRKGVQETQYF. In DNA form, the CDR3 reads TGTGCCAGCAGAAAAGGAGTCCAAGAGACCCAGTACTTC.

The V call is TRBV4-2, the J call TRBJ2-3; TRBD2 agrees at 14 bases. Germline V lookup: CDR1 LGHNA, CDR2 YNFKEQ. The CDR3 has 21 amino acids. V lost 2 bases, J lost 2 bases, and 15 bases stayed unmatched. CDR3 in amino acids: CASSQKVTSGRVYLHTDTQYF. In DNA form, the CDR3 reads TGTGCCAGCAGCCAAAAAGTGACTAGCGGGAGGGTATACCTACACACAGATACGCAGTATTTT.

The chain couples TRBV6-5 to TRBJ2-5, with 10 bases that match TRBD1. This CDR3 region has 15 residues. Germline V gives CDR1 MNHEY, CDR2 SVGAGI. Unmatched junction bases numbered 1, after V lost 0 bases and J lost 3 bases. DNA for the CDR3: TGTGCCAGCAGTTACTCGACAGGGGGCAAAGAGACCCAGTACTTC. Protein: CASSYSTGGKETQYF.

The chain employs TRBV5-8 and TRBJ2-5, with a tentative D call TRBD1 (6 bases). Germline CDR1 reads SGHTS; CDR2 reads YDEGEE. This CDR3 has 13 residues. Trimming took off 9 bases at V and 5 bases at J, with 17 bases between the two ends. For the CDR3, the DNA is TGTGCCACTTACAGGGATATCGGGGAGACCCAGTACTTC. Its translation: CATYRDIGETQYF.

V and J are TRBV5-1 and TRBJ2-5; no firm D call. The CDR3 covers 14 residues. The V gene's germline CDR1 is SGHRS and CDR2 YFSETQ. Deletions cut 0 bases from V and 5 bases from J, with 11 bases between. This chain's CDR3 is CASSLVTTGETQYF. In DNA, the CDR3 is TGCGCCAGCAGCTTGGTTACAACCGGGGAGACCCAGTACTTC.

J is TRBJ1-2 and V is TRBV28; 7 bases align to TRBD1. The CDR3 runs to 15 residues. Germline V gene lookup returns CDR1 MDHEN and CDR2 SYDVKM. The V and J ends lost 6 bases and 3 bases, in that order; junction bases with no gene match: 10. This chain's CDR3 is CASSDPGGMDYGYTF. CDR3 sequence (DNA): TGTGCCAGCAGCGACCCAGGGGGAATGGACTATGGCTACACCTTC.

The chain carries TRBV5-1 and TRBJ1-2; a possible D gene is TRBD1 (5 bases). The CDR3 consists of 14 residues. V dropped 0 bases and J dropped 2 bases, with 8 bases sitting between them. Germline CDR1 is SGHRS and CDR2 is YFSETQ. The DNA of the CDR3 is TGCGCCAGCAGCTTGGGGGGGAAGAACTATGGCTACACCTTC. Protein: CASSLGGKNYGYTF.

This clone was picked up one time. The CDR3 here is CASSPRTDNEKLFF. The CDR3 nucleotides read TGTGCCAGCAGCCCCCGGACGGATAATGAAAAACTGTTTTTT. The chain combines TRBV9 with TRBJ1-4, with D unresolved. The CDR3 runs to 14 residues. Per germline, CDR1 SGDLS and CDR2 YYNGEE. V lost 4 bases to trimming and J lost 4 bases, with 11 bases between them.

The chain uses TRBV4-2 and TRBJ2-3; 12 nucleotides agree with TRBD2. Germline CDR1 and CDR2: LGHNA and YNFKEQ. The trim removed 5 bases at V and 6 bases at J, leaving 15 bases unmatched. The CDR3 covers 18 residues. The CDR3 sequence is CASSLPPGTSGPLDTQYF. In DNA form, the CDR3 reads TGTGCCAGCAGCTTACCACCCGGGACTAGCGGGCCCCTCGATACGCAGTATTTT.

The rearrangement joins TRBV5-1 to TRBJ2-5, with a possible D match to TRBD2 (5 bases). V gave up 1 base and J gave up 5 bases, with 15 bases separating them. The length of the CDR3 is 15 residues. Germline-derived CDR1 and CDR2 are SGHRS and YFSETQ. In nucleotides, the CDR3 is TGCGCCAGCAGCTTGAATACGGGGTTTCGGGAGACCCAGTACTTC. Amino acids: CASSLNTGFRETQYF.

The V gene is TRBV18, the J gene TRBJ2-2; the match to TRBD2 covers 14 bases. From germline, CDR1 is KGHSH and CDR2 LQKENI. The CDR3 is made up of 19 amino acids. V lost 4 bases and J lost 6; bases outside the gene matches: 13. In DNA, the CDR3 is TGTGCCAGCTCACGCAACCAAGCGGGACTAGCGGGAGAGCCCGGGGAGCTGTTTTTT. Translated, it gives CASSRNQAGLAGEPGELFF.

This clone was seen once. The J gene is TRBJ2-7, the V gene TRBV25-1, with a tentative D call TRBD1 (5 bases). Deletions cut 4 bases from V and 3 bases from J, with 13 bases between. Germline V CDR1 and CDR2: MGHDK, SYGVNS. The CDR3 spans 14 residues. The CDR3, as DNA: TGTGCCAGCAGTGCGAAATGGGGCGGCTACGAGCAGTACTTC. Amino acid sequence: CASSAKWGGYEQYF.

This chain joins TRBV7-3 and TRBJ2-1, with 10 bases that match TRBD1. V lost 2 bases to trimming and J lost 6 bases; unmatched junction nucleotides: 4. From germline, CDR1 is SGHTA and CDR2 FQGTGA. The CDR3 is 15 residues long. In DNA form, the CDR3 reads TGTGCCAGCAGCTTACATAGGACAGGGGGCAATGAGCAGTTCTTC. Translating gives CASSLHRTGGNEQFF.

CDR3 amino acids: CASSIPTEYQETQYF. In DNA form, the CDR3 reads TGTGCCAGCAGCATCCCGACAGAATACCAAGAGACCCAGTACTTC. The chain joins TRBV11-2 to TRBJ2-5; a weak D match, TRBD1 (5 bases). CDR1 SGHAT and CDR2 FQNNGV come from the germline V gene. The CDR3 has 15 residues. Between the trimmed V and J ends, which lost 5 bases and 0 bases, there was a span of 13 bases.

The rearrangement joins TRBV7-9 to TRBJ1-5, with D uncertain. Germline assignment: CDR1 SEHNR and CDR2 FQNEAQ (reference sequence). CDR3 length: 16 residues. Trimming removed 2 bases from V and 0 bases from J, with 11 bases in between. CDR3 nucleotide sequence: TGTGCCAGCAGCTTACTAGGAGGTGATAGCAATCAGCCCCAGCATTTT. Its translation is CASSLLGGDSNQPQHF.

The V call is TRBV19, the J call TRBJ2-1; D may be TRBD2 (5 bases). Trimming cost V 2 bases and J 7 bases, with 15 bases left between them. The CDR3 consists of 15 residues. Germline-derived CDR1 and CDR2 are LNHDA and SQIVND (reference sequence). The CDR3 coding sequence is TGTGCCAGTAGTATAATCGCGGGTGTTACGAATGAGCAGTTCTTC. Translating it yields CASSIIAGVTNEQFF.

CDR3 coding DNA: TGTGCCAGCAGTACCCCACAGGGTTCCTACGAGCAGTACTTC. This encodes CASSTPQGSYEQYF. The chain uses TRBV28 and TRBJ2-7; perhaps TRBD1 as D (6 bases). V lost 5 bases and J lost 1, with 12 bases in between. The CDR3 is 14 residues long. Germline V gives CDR1 MDHEN, CDR2 SYDVKM.

The chain is built from TRBV6-1 and TRBJ2-7, with 7 positions matching TRBD1. This CDR3 comprises 13 residues. Germline V gives CDR1 MNHNS, CDR2 SASEGT. Trimming removed 6 bases from V and 3 bases from J; junction bases left unmatched: 5. CDR3 in amino acids: CASSGDSNYEQYF. CDR3 nucleotide sequence: TGTGCCAGCAGCGGGGACAGCAACTACGAGCAGTACTTC.